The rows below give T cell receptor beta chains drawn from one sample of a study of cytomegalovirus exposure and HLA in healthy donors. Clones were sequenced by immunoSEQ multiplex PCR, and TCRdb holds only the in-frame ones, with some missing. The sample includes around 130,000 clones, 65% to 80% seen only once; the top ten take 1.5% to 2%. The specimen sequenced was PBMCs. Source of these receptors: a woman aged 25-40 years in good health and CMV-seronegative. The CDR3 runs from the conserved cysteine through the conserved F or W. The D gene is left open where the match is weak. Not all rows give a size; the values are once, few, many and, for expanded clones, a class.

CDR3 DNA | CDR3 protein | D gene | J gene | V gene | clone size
TGTGCCAGCAGCCGTGGGGCTAGCGGAGGCGAGCAGTTCTTC | CASSRGASGGEQFF | TRBD2 | TRBJ2-1 | TRBV27 | .
TGTGCCAGCAGCTTAGGATCAGGTGCGAAACTGTTTTTT | CASSLGSGAKLFF | . | TRBJ1-4 | TRBV7-2 | .
TGTGCCAGCAGCTTAGAAGGGTGGAGGAATTCACCCCTCCACTTT | CASSLEGWRNSPLHF | . | TRBJ1-6 | TRBV7-3 | .
TGCAGCGCTCCTCTAGCGGGAGACTCCCGGGTTGACAATGAGCAGTTCTTC | CSAPLAGDSRVDNEQFF | TRBD2 | TRBJ2-1 | TRBV29-1 | .
TGTGCCAGCAGTTCCCTCTTGGGGGGAGCTTTCTTT | CASSSLLGGAFF | . | TRBJ1-1 | TRBV28 | .
TGCGCCAGCAGCTTGAGCCCTCAAGAGACCCAGTACTTC | CASSLSPQETQYF | . | TRBJ2-5 | TRBV5-1 | .
TGTGCCATCAGTGAGTCGATAGTCCAGGGGGCTTATGGCTACACCTTC | CAISESIVQGAYGYTF | TRBD1 | TRBJ1-2 | TRBV10-3 | .
TGCGCCAGCAGTTGGGACAGGGTCACCGGGGAGCTGTTTTTT | CASSWDRVTGELFF | TRBD1 | TRBJ2-2 | TRBV5-1 | .
TGTGCCTGGGCCACGGGCGGGACTAGCGGGAGTGATACGCAGTATTTT | CAWATGGTSGSDTQYF | TRBD2 | TRBJ2-3 | TRBV30 | .
TGTGCCAGCAGTCCCCGGACAGGGAAGACTGAAGCTTTCTTT | CASSPRTGKTEAFF | TRBD1 | TRBJ1-1 | TRBV6-1 | .
TGTGCCAGCAGCCCCGGAGGGACCTTTTGGAATGAGCAGTTCTTC | CASSPGGTFWNEQFF | . | TRBJ2-1 | TRBV6-5 | once
TGCGCCAGCAGCTTTGGGACACCAAACACCGGGGAGCTGTTTTTT | CASSFGTPNTGELFF | . | TRBJ2-2 | TRBV5-1 | once
TGTGCCTGGACACGGGACAGTCGACGTGTCGCTGAAGCTTTCTTT | CAWTRDSRRVAEAFF | TRBD1 | TRBJ1-1 | TRBV30 | .
TGCGCCAGCAGCGGAGGAGTGGAGCAGTTCTTC | CASSGGVEQFF | . | TRBJ2-1 | TRBV5-1 | .
TGTGCCACCCAACTTGGGGGGATCCAAGAGACCCAGTACTTC | CATQLGGIQETQYF | . | TRBJ2-5 | TRBV6-6 | few
TGTGCCAGCAGCCAGGGGGCGGGAAACACCATATATTTT | CASSQGAGNTIYF | TRBD1 | TRBJ1-3 | TRBV6-1 | .
TGTGCCAGCAGCGCCCACGGGGGCAATCAGCCCCAGCATTTT | CASSAHGGNQPQHF | . | TRBJ1-5 | TRBV9 | few
TGTGCCAGCAGCAACCGCCGCAGGGTTTATCAGCCCCAGCATTTT | CASSNRRRVYQPQHF | . | TRBJ1-5 | TRBV21-1 | .
TGTGCCAGCAGCCATCAGCGGGAGGACAATGAGCAGTTCTTC | CASSHQREDNEQFF | TRBD2 | TRBJ2-1 | TRBV4-2 | .